The source of this T cell receptor (beta chain) is a study of T cells in Graves' hyperthyroidism and ophthalmopathy. Broader study findings: The majority of expanded thyroid clonotypes above 0.001 also appeared in blood. Separation of ophthalmopathy from stable hyperthyroidism was achieved by a 13 V-J model.

Researchers amplified the TCR beta CDR3 regions from RNA transcripts. TCR CDR3 regions were first amplified by RT-PCR with HTBI primers. TCRdb re-derived calls from the multiplex PCR reads in MiXCR, one entry per CDR3 protein. The data show some 360,000 distinct CDR3 sequences, roughly 14% seen once. This clonotype occurred a few times. What it recognizes is unknown. No progression to ophthalmopathy during 18 months of follow-up defined stable disease. Researchers barred patients who had uncontrolled infection, other autoimmune disease, pregnancy or lactation. CDR1 SGDLS and CDR2 YYNGEE come from the germline V gene. The CDR3 is made up of 16 amino acids. The V end was cut by 2 bases, the J end by 4 bases, with 18 bases between.

The sequenced material came from blood. The TCR was taken from a woman aged 60-75 years with Graves' hyperthyroidism. The chain couples TRBV9 to TRBJ1-2; TRBD1 might be the D (5 bases). This chain's CDR3 is CASSVGSGTVFYGYTF. The CDR3 DNA reads TGTGCCAGCAGCGTCGGCAGTGGGACCGTTTTCTATGGCTACACCTTC.